Shown below are 21 T cell receptor beta chains from a single sample sequenced in a study of blood T cells in healthy people across ages. The second PCR ran roughly 6 to 12 cycles with a sample-barcoded 5' primer and J-beta primers. TCRdb fed the 5' RACE reads into MiXCR, producing one record per CDR3 protein. This repertoire shows some 800,000 distinct CDR3 sequences, 40% to 50% found once; its top ten account for around 21%. Source material: blood. The receptors originated from a man in his 60s in good health.

This clonotype was detected ten times or more. The rearrangement uses TRBV20-1 and TRBJ2-7; D gene unclear. Trimming stripped 5 bases from V and 0 bases from J, with 11 bases between. Germline V lookup: CDR1 DFQATT, CDR2 SNEGSKA (reference sequence). The CDR3 has 13 amino acids. CDR3 coding DNA: TGCAGTGCTTACCCCCCTCACTCCTACGAGCAGTACTTC. It translates to CSAYPPHSYEQYF.

The CDR3 sequence is CASSLRQHTEAFF. The CDR3, as DNA: TGTGCCAGCAGCCTTAGACAGCACACTGAAGCTTTCTTT. This rearrangement joins TRBV28 to TRBJ1-1, with D possibly TRBD1 on 5 matching bases. V lost 6 bases, J lost 3 bases, and 11 bases lay in between. Germline V gene data show CDR1 as MDHEN and CDR2 as SYDVKM. This CDR3 contains 13 residues.

The rearrangement uses TRBV10-3 and TRBJ2-2; D remains ambiguous. The CDR3 extends over 14 amino acids. V was cut by 3 bases and J by 2 bases, with 7 bases left in between. Germline CDR1 reads ENHRY; CDR2 reads SYGVKD. In DNA, the CDR3 is TGTGCCATCAGTGACAGTTACAACACCGGGGAGCTGTTTTTT. It specifies CAISDSYNTGELFF.

This clonotype was counted a single time. A read error may produce the germline difference seen at one junction end. The chain links TRBV7-2 to TRBJ2-7; 16 bases are shared with TRBD2. CDR3 length: 20 residues. CDR1 and CDR2 (germline): SGHTA, FQGNSA. The CDR3 DNA reads as TGTGCTAGCAGCTTATCTTCCGGGACTAGCGGGGGGGCAGGGGCCTACGAGCAGTACTTC. Amino acid sequence: CASSLSSGTSGGAGAYEQYF.

This clonotype was found a few times. The chain recombines TRBV10-3 with TRBJ1-5, with D possibly being TRBD1 (6 bases). Between the trimmed V and J ends, which lost 6 bases and 3 bases, there was a span of 12 bases. CDR1 ENHRY and CDR2 SYGVKD come from the germline V gene. The CDR3 runs 14 residues. The DNA for the CDR3 is TGTGCCATCAGCCTTCAGGGGAACAATCAGCCCCAGCATTTT. Translating gives CAISLQGNNQPQHF.

This clonotype was observed many times. Mismatch with germline at one junction end may stem from a read error. The rearrangement links TRBV5-1 to TRBJ2-3, with 7 bases identical to TRBD2. CDR3 length: 15 amino acids. Per the germline V gene, CDR1 is SGHRS and CDR2 is YFSETQ. The CDR3, as DNA: TGTGCCAGCAGCTTGGCGGGGGATCGCACAGATACGCAGTATTTT. Protein: CASSLAGDRTDTQYF.

This clonotype is a singleton in its sample. The rearrangement uses TRBV5-1 and TRBJ1-1, with D maybe TRBD1 (6 bases). CDR3 length: 11 amino acids. Germline V lookup: CDR1 SGHRS, CDR2 YFSETQ. CDR3 protein: CASVQGGKAFF. The CDR3 coding sequence is TGCGCTAGTGTACAGGGTGGTAAAGCTTTCTTT.

The chain recombines TRBV20-1 with TRBJ2-5, with TRBD2 matching over 8 bases. The germline V gene encodes CDR1 DFQATT and CDR2 SNEGSKA (reference sequence). The CDR3 covers 15 residues. The J segment lost 0 bases and the V segment lost 5 bases, leaving 8 bases of the junction unmatched. CDR3 sequence reads: CSASSGSGNQETQYF. The CDR3 nucleotides are TGCAGTGCTTCCTCGGGTAGCGGGAACCAAGAGACCCAGTACTTC.

This clonotype was picked up a small number of times. A much bigger clone sits one base away, suggesting this may be a read error. V and J are TRBV25-1 and TRBJ1-4; a weak D match, TRBD1 (6 bases). CDR1 MGHDK and CDR2 SYGVNS come from the germline V gene. The CDR3 runs 16 residues. The CDR3 sequence: CASSEYMGATNEELFF. CDR3 sequence (DNA): TGTGCCAGCAGTGAATATATGGGGGCAACTAATGAAGAACTGTTTTTT.

This clonotype was seen only a few times. The chain is built from TRBV5-1 and TRBJ2-1; TRBD1 matches 7 bases. CDR1 is SGHRS, CDR2 YFSETQ, per germline. The CDR3 totals 14 residues. Germline trimming cut 2 bases from V and 7 bases from J; bases unmatched to any gene: 6. CDR3 protein: CASSFGDSRNEQFF. CDR3 nucleotide sequence: TGCGCCAGCAGCTTTGGGGACAGCCGAAATGAGCAGTTCTTC.

This chain links TRBV15 with TRBJ1-2; D not resolved. CDR1 is LNHNV and CDR2 is YYDKDF in the germline V gene (reference sequence). V was clipped by 1 base and J by 3 bases, with 15 bases between them. The CDR3 extends over 16 amino acids. CDR3 DNA: TGTGCCACCAGCAGAGTGGGTGGCCTCGGTGACTATGGCTACACCTTC. Residues: CATSRVGGLGDYGYTF.

This clonotype has ten or more counts. The chain links TRBV20-1 to TRBJ1-2; D is unclear. Germline V lookup: CDR1 DFQATT, CDR2 SNEGSKA (reference sequence). V lost 5 bases, J lost 4 bases, and 14 bases lay in between. CDR3 size: 13 residues. The CDR3: CSAPDLGSYGYTF. CDR3 nucleotide sequence: TGCAGTGCTCCGGACCTCGGGAGCTATGGCTACACCTTC.

The chain recombines TRBV15 with TRBJ1-6; D uncertain. The CDR3 spans 12 residues. V was trimmed by 3 bases and J by 11 bases, leaving 8 bases between them. The germline V gene encodes CDR1 LNHNV and CDR2 YYDKDF (reference sequence). For the CDR3, the DNA is TGTGCCACCAGCAGCGCCAATGCACCCCTCCACTTT. Amino acids: CATSSANAPLHF. Supplemented by reference TRBV15 and TRBJ1-6, the full variable domain reads DAMVIQNPRYQVTQFGKPVTLSCSQTLNHNVMYWYQQKSSQAPKLLFHYYDKDFNNEADTPDNFQSRRPNTSFCFLDIRSPGLGDTAMYLCATSSANAPLHFGNGTRLTVT.

This chain joins TRBV6-2 or TRBV6-3 and TRBJ2-7; the D gene is possibly TRBD2 (5 bases). The CDR3 runs to 13 residues. Trimming removed 6 bases at V and 12 bases at J, with 21 bases between. Germline V gene sequence: CDR1 MNHEY, CDR2 SVGEGT. The CDR3 here is CASRDIQWETRYF. The CDR3, as DNA: TGTGCCAGCAGAGACATTCAATGGGAGACCCGGTACTTC.

The J gene is TRBJ1-2, the V gene TRBV15; TRBD1 might be the D (6 bases). Germline V gene data show CDR1 as LNHNV and CDR2 as YYDKDF (reference sequence). V was clipped by 0 bases and J by 8 bases, with 16 bases between them. This CDR3 spans 15 amino acids. CDR3 bases: TGTGCCACCAGCAGAGATGGGAACAGGGCTGGAGGCTACACCTTC. The encoded protein is CATSRDGNRAGGYTF.

This clonotype was detected many times. The chain links TRBV10-3 to TRBJ2-3; weak D call: TRBD1 (6 bases). V was cut by 2 bases and J by 3 bases, with 12 bases left in between. The CDR3 totals 15 residues. In germline, CDR1 is ENHRY, CDR2 SYGVKD. CDR3: CAISEVTGFTDTQYF. As DNA, the CDR3 is TGTGCCATCAGTGAGGTGACAGGATTTACAGATACGCAGTATTTT.

This clonotype was counted a few times. V and J are TRBV30 and TRBJ2-3; 9 bases align to TRBD2. The CDR3 length is 15 residues. After removal of 8 bases from V and 0 bases from J, the junction contained 9 bases not matched to a gene. Germline V gives CDR1 GTSNPN, CDR2 SVGIG (reference sequence). The DNA for the CDR3 is TGTGCCACCAAACTAGCGGGCCATAGCACAGATACGCAGTATTTT. Its protein product is CATKLAGHSTDTQYF.

V gene TRBV7-7 combines with J gene TRBJ2-3; D perhaps matches TRBD2 (6 bases). This CDR3 region has 13 residues. From germline, CDR1 is SSHAT and CDR2 FNYEAQ (reference sequence). As DNA, the CDR3 is TGTGCTAGCGGCCCGCGGATCACAGATACGCAGTATTTT. Its translation: CASGPRITDTQYF. The full variable domain, completed using reference TRBV7-7 and TRBJ2-3, is GAGVSQSPRYKVTKRGQDVTLRCDPISSHATLYWYQQALGQGPEFLTYFNYEAQPDKSGLPSDRFSAERPEGSISTLTIQRTEQRDSAMYRCASGPRITDTQYFGPGTRLTVL.

Notes on this clonotype: One end of the junction is discordant with germline, which a read error may explain. The chain couples TRBV15 to TRBJ2-5, with D perhaps TRBD1 (8 bases). The last part of the DNA fits TRBJ2-7 better; the J call may be wrong. Germline values: CDR1 LNHNV, CDR2 YYDKDF (reference sequence). This CDR3 comprises 15 residues. DNA for the CDR3: TGTACCACCAGCAACTCTGACAGGGGAGGGGACGAGCAGTACTTC. Its protein is CTTSNSDRGGDEQYF.

This clonotype has just one count. CDR3 bases: TGTGCCAGCAGCCAAGATACCATTGAGGGAAGACTGTTTTTT. Amino acids: CASSQDTIEGRLFF. V gene TRBV3-1 combines with J gene TRBJ1-4; no clear D gene. Germline lookup yields CDR1 LGHDT and CDR2 YNNKEL (reference sequence). The CDR3 totals 14 residues. Trimming stripped 0 bases from V and 13 bases from J, with 15 bases between.

The chain recombines TRBV25-1 with TRBJ2-1; unclear D gene. The end of the DNA aligns better with TRBJ2-7, so the J call may be wrong. CDR1 is MGHDK, CDR2 SYGVNS, per germline. There are 14 residues in the CDR3. The CDR3 loop is CASSEVRTYNEQYF. CDR3 DNA: TGTGCCAGCAGTGAGGTCCGCACCTACAATGAGCAGTACTTC.